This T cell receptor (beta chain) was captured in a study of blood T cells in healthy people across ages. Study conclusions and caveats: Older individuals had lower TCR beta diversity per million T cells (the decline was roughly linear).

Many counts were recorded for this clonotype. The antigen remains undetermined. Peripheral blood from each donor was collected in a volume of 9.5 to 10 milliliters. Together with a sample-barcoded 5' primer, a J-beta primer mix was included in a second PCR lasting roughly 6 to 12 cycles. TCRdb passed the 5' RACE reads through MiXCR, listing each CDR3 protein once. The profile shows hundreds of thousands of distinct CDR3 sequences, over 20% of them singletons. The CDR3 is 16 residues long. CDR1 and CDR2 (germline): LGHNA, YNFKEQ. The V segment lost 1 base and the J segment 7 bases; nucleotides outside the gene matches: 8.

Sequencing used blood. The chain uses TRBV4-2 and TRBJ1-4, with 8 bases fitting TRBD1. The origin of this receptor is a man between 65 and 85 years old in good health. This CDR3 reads CASSQAPGTGGEKLFF. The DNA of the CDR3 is TGTGCCAGCAGCCAAGCCCCCGGGACAGGCGGTGAAAAACTGTTTTTT.